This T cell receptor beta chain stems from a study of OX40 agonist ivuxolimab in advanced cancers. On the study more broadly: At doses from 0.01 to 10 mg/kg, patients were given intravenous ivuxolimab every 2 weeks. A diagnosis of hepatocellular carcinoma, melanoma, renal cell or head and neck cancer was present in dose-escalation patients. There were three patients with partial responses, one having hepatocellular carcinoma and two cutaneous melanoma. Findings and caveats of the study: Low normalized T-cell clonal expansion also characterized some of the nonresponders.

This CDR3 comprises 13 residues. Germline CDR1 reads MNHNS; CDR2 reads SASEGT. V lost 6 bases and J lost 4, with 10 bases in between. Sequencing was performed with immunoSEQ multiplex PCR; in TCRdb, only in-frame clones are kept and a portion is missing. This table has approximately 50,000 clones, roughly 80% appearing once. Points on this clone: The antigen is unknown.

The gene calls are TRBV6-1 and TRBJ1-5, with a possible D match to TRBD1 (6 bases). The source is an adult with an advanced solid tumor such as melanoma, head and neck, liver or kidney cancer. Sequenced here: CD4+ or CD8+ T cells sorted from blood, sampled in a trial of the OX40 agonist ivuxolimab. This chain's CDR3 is CASRGQTNQPQHF. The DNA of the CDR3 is TGTGCCAGCAGAGGACAGACTAATCAGCCCCAGCATTTT.